Below are 25 T cell receptor beta chains sequenced from a single sample in a study of tissue T cells after allogeneic stem cell transplantation. The data were produced by immunoSEQ multiplex PCR, yet TCRdb's version contains in-frame clones alone and is incomplete. The sample lists 20,000 to 25,000 clones, approximately 70% seen once, with roughly 0.38% in the top ten. What was sequenced was blood. The source of these receptors is a female BALB/c mouse in good health. The MHC haplotype of the strain is H2-d.

Note on this clone: Each gene name is a mouse one. The read falls 1 residue short of the CDR3 end, and the missing part is taken from the germline J gene. This sequence joins TRBV13-2 and TRBJ2-5; TRBD1 aligns across 10 bases. Germline CDR1 and CDR2: NNHNN and SYGAGS (reference sequence). V dropped 3 bases and J dropped 6; count of bases not matched to a gene: 1. The length of the CDR3 is 13 residues. The CDR3 protein is CASGGQGADTQYF. The part of the CDR3 DNA that was read is TGTGCCAGCGGTGGACAGGGGGCGGACACCCAGTAC.

Notes on this clone: Gene names follow the mouse nomenclature. The read ends 1 residue early relative to the CDR3; the germline J gene fills the gap. The chain has TRBV13-1 and TRBJ2-3; 8 bases line up with TRBD2. Germline CDR1 NSHNY, CDR2 SYGAGN. This CDR3 region has 15 residues. The ends lost 1 base at V and 3 bases at J; junction bases unmatched: 4. The CDR3 bases that were read are TGTGCCAGCAGTGATCCTGGGGGGAGGGCAGAAACGCTGTAT. This sequence encodes CASSDPGGRAETLY. The complete CDR3 sequence is CASSDPGGRAETLYF.

A remark on this clone: The genes and germline here are from mouse. The sequenced fragment ends 1 residue before the CDR3 boundary, so the rest is inferred from the germline J gene. The chain combines TRBV1 with TRBJ2-7, with D possibly matching TRBD2 (6 bases). Per the germline V gene, CDR1 is NSQYPW and CDR2 is LRSPGD (reference sequence). V shed 0 bases and J shed 0 bases, with 9 bases lying between them. This CDR3 contains 15 residues. The CDR3 here is CTCSAEGGYSYEQYF. Incomplete CDR3 DNA: TGCACCTGCAGTGCAGAGGGGGGATACTCCTATGAACAGTAC.

In this sample, this clone turned up once. Germline and genes here are mouse. The read finishes 1 residue shy of the CDR3 end, and the germline J gene is used to complete it. The chain uses TRBV5 and TRBJ2-3; the D is unclear. Trimming took off 3 bases at V and 2 bases at J, with 6 bases between the two ends. The length of the CDR3 is 13 residues. Germline V gene data show CDR1 as LGHNA and CDR2 as YNLKQL (reference sequence). CDR3 sequence: CASSQPNAETLYF. Partial CDR3 DNA: TGTGCCAGCAGCCAGCCCAATGCAGAAACGCTGTAT.

This clone was counted only a few times. All gene names here are mouse names. Read sequence stops 1 residue before the CDR3 end, and the germline J gene provides the missing end. This chain uses TRBV19 with TRBJ2-7; 8 bases match TRBD1. The length of the CDR3 is 13 residues. Germline loops: CDR1 FNHDT, CDR2 SITEND (reference sequence). V lost 5 bases to trimming and J lost 4 bases; unmatched junction nucleotides: 5. The covered CDR3 bases are TGTGCCAGCAGCTCCCGGACAGGGTATGAACAGTAC. It is translated as CASSSRTGYEQY. The CDR3 in full is CASSSRTGYEQYF.

A remark on this clone: The listed genes are named as in mouse. The read comes to an end 1 residue before the CDR3 does, leaving the germline J gene to fill in the end. The chain combines TRBV19 with TRBJ2-3; TRBD2 agrees at 11 bases. J lost 6 bases, V lost 4 bases, and 4 bases had no gene match. Per the germline V gene, CDR1 is FNHDT and CDR2 is SITEND (reference sequence). The CDR3 has 14 residues. The CDR3 spells CASSDWGGRETLYF. The sequenced CDR3 bases are TGTGCCAGCAGTGACTGGGGGGGGAGGGAAACGCTGTAT.

In this sample, this clone turned up a few times. The listed genes are named as in mouse. Sequencing ends 1 residue short of the CDR3 end; the germline J gene provides the rest. This chain uses TRBV4 with TRBJ2-1, with 10 bases that match TRBD2. The V segment lost 5 bases and the J segment 6 bases; nucleotides outside the gene matches: 1. Germline CDR1 and CDR2: LGHDT and YNNKQL (reference sequence). CDR3 length equals 13 residues. The CDR3 loop is CASSRDWGAEQFF. The CDR3 bases that were read are TGTGCCAGCAGCCGGGACTGGGGTGCTGAGCAGTTC.

About this clone itself: Gene names refer to mouse genes. The read finishes 1 residue shy of the CDR3 end, and the germline J gene is used to complete it. The chain links TRBV19 to TRBJ1-4, with D perhaps TRBD1 (6 bases). From germline, CDR1 is FNHDT and CDR2 SITEND (reference sequence). The CDR3 contains 13 residues. V lost 2 bases to trimming and J lost 6 bases, with 8 bases between them. Incomplete CDR3 DNA: TGTGCCAGCAGTATTGGGGGCCACGAAAGATTATTT. Its translation is CASSIGGHERLF. The CDR3 reads in full as CASSIGGHERLFF.

Notes on this clone: These gene names are mouse names. The read terminates 1 residue before the CDR3 end, so the remaining end is supplied by the germline J gene. The V and J genes are TRBV5 and TRBJ2-5; D uncertain. This CDR3 has 14 residues. The germline gives CDR1 LGHNA, CDR2 YNLKQL (reference sequence). V was trimmed by 4 bases and J by 0 bases, leaving 8 bases between them. The sequenced part of the CDR3 DNA is TGTGCCAGCAGCCCCGACATTAACCAAGACACCCAGTAC. Translation: CASSPDINQDTQY. In full, the CDR3 is CASSPDINQDTQYF.

This clone was counted once. Gene names and germline match the mouse. Read coverage stops 1 residue before the CDR3 terminus; the germline J gene supplies the remainder. This chain uses TRBV13-1 with TRBJ2-4; D is uncertain. Germline V gene sequence: CDR1 NSHNY, CDR2 SYGAGN. The CDR3 is 14 residues long. V was trimmed by 0 bases and J by 3 bases, leaving 8 bases between them. CDR3 DNA (partial): TGTGCCAGCAGTGATGCAGGCCTGCAAAACACCTTGTAC. Translated: CASSDAGLQNTLY. The whole CDR3 is CASSDAGLQNTLYF.

As regards this clone: Gene names follow the mouse nomenclature. The CDR3 end lies 1 residue beyond the end of the read and is filled in from the germline J gene. The chain joins TRBV20 to TRBJ2-1, with 8 nucleotides matching TRBD1. Germline loops: CDR1 GFQATS, CDR2 STVNSAI. V was clipped by 5 bases and J by 3 bases; unmatched bases: 3. The CDR3 is made up of 13 amino acids. The CDR3 loop is CGAGQGSYAEQFF. CDR3 DNA (partial): TGTGGTGCTGGACAGGGATCCTATGCTGAGCAGTTC.

With regard to this clone: The gene names given are mouse names. The read falls 1 residue short of the CDR3 end, and the missing part is taken from the germline J gene. The chain combines TRBV29 with TRBJ2-2; D remains unclear. Trimming removed 0 bases at V and 6 bases at J, with 8 bases between. CDR3 length: 14 residues. Germline values: CDR1 MSHET, CDR2 SYDVDS. The CDR3 bases that were read are TGTGCTAGCAGTTTATCCCCAGGCCCCGGGCAGCTCTAC. As protein: CASSLSPGPGQLY. The CDR3 as a whole reads CASSLSPGPGQLYF.

With respect to this clone: Genes and germline come from the mouse. The missing CDR3 end, 1 residue past where the read stops, is filled in from the germline J gene. This chain links TRBV13-1 with TRBJ1-3; 7 nucleotides agree with TRBD1. The CDR3 covers 12 residues. The V and J ends lost 9 bases and 2 bases, in that order; junction bases with no gene match: 2. Germline values: CDR1 NSHNY, CDR2 SYGAGN. The CDR3 loop reads CAIGTAGNTLYF. CDR3 DNA (partial): TGTGCCATCGGGACAGCTGGAAATACGCTCTAT.

This clone has a single count. Here the gene names and germline are mouse. Coverage ceases 1 residue before the CDR3 finishes, and the germline J gene fills in the end. The chain carries TRBV13-2 and TRBJ1-1; 12 bases map to TRBD1. In germline, CDR1 is NNHNN, CDR2 SYGAGS (reference sequence). V dropped 2 bases and J dropped 3; count of bases not matched to a gene: 5. The CDR3 has 16 residues. The CDR3: CASGEPGQGADTEVFF. The CDR3 DNA, read in part, is TGTGCCAGCGGTGAACCGGGACAGGGGGCGGACACAGAAGTCTTC.

For this clone: Any gene name here is a mouse gene name. The read comes to an end 1 residue before the CDR3 does, leaving the germline J gene to fill in the end. This rearrangement joins TRBV13-1 to TRBJ2-4; 11 nucleotides line up with TRBD2. V lost 3 bases, J lost 0 bases, and 6 bases stayed unmatched. CDR1 is NSHNY and CDR2 is SYGAGN in the germline V gene. This CDR3 has 17 residues. Partial CDR3 DNA: TGTGCCAGCAGTGCCCGACTGGGGGGGACTAGTCAAAACACCTTGTAC. It yields the protein CASSARLGGTSQNTLY. The full CDR3 sequence reads CASSARLGGTSQNTLYF.

A word on this clone: Genes here carry mouse names. The missing CDR3 end, 1 residue past where the read stops, is filled in from the germline J gene. The V call is TRBV13-1, the J call TRBJ2-7, with 12 bases fitting TRBD2. V shed 3 bases, J shed 5 bases, and the junction held 0 bases outside the gene matches. CDR3 length: 13 amino acids. The V gene's germline CDR1 is NSHNY and CDR2 SYGAGN. The CDR3 loop is CASSGDWGDEQYF. Incomplete CDR3 DNA: TGTGCCAGCAGTGGGGACTGGGGGGATGAACAGTAC.

As to this clone: Mouse germline and gene names are used. With the read ending 1 residue before the CDR3 end, the germline J gene is used to fill in that end. J is TRBJ2-7 and V is TRBV13-1, with a possible D match to TRBD2 (7 bases). The V gene lost 0 bases and the J gene lost 7 bases, with 11 bases spanning the gap. The CDR3 runs 13 residues. In germline, CDR1 is NSHNY, CDR2 SYGAGN. The covered CDR3 bases are TGTGCCAGCAGTGATGCATCTGGGGGCGAACAGTAC. Translation: CASSDASGGEQY. The whole CDR3 region reads CASSDASGGEQYF.

About this clone itself: Gene names follow the mouse nomenclature. Read coverage stops 1 residue before the CDR3 terminus; the germline J gene supplies the remainder. The chain recombines TRBV20 with TRBJ2-1; D remains ambiguous. The V end was cut by 0 bases, the J end by 2 bases, with 5 bases between. CDR3 size: 13 residues. The germline V gene has CDR1 GFQATS and CDR2 STVNSAI. The CDR3 protein is CGARDRDYAEQFF. Partial CDR3 DNA: TGTGGTGCTAGGGATCGGGACTATGCTGAGCAGTTC.

Remarks on this clone: Gene names follow the mouse nomenclature. The sequenced fragment ends 1 residue before the CDR3 boundary, so the rest is inferred from the germline J gene. This chain joins TRBV2 and TRBJ2-5, with 11 positions matching TRBD1. With V trimmed by 4 bases and J by 7 bases, 7 bases remained unmatched. Germline V CDR1 and CDR2: LGHNA, YSYQKL. This CDR3 has 15 amino acids. The sequenced part of the CDR3 DNA is TGTGCCAGCAGCCGGGGGACAGGGGGAGTTAACACCCAGTAC. Residues: CASSRGTGGVNTQY. The whole CDR3 protein reads CASSRGTGGVNTQYF. The full variable domain, in which reference TRBV2 and TRBJ2-5 provide the parts outside the CDR3, is DPKIIQKPKYLVAVTGSEKILICEQYLGHNAMYWYRQSAKKPLEFMFSYSYQKLMDNQTASSRFQPQSSKKNHLDLQITALKPDDSATYFCASSRGTGGVNTQYFGPGTRLLVL.

Worth noting for this clone: Genes and germline come from the mouse. From the germline J gene comes the end of the CDR3, since the read stops 1 residue before it. The chain links TRBV5 to TRBJ1-1; D is possibly TRBD1 (6 bases). The CDR3 runs to 13 residues. The germline CDR1 and CDR2 sequences are LGHNA and YNLKQL (reference sequence). V was clipped by 4 bases and J by 0 bases, with 6 bases between them. The CDR3 DNA, read in part, is TGTGCCAGCAGCCGGACAGCAAACACAGAAGTCTTC. It codes for CASSRTANTEVF. The full CDR3 protein reads CASSRTANTEVFF.

This clone was picked up a small number of times. Mouse names are used for the genes. Read coverage stops 1 residue before the CDR3 terminus; the germline J gene supplies the remainder. This rearrangement joins TRBV13-3 to TRBJ2-3, with 8 nucleotides matching TRBD1. The CDR3 runs to 14 residues. Germline lookup yields CDR1 NNHDY and CDR2 SYVADS. After removal of 5 bases from V and 0 bases from J, the junction contained 2 bases not matched to a gene. The sequenced CDR3 bases are TGTGCCAGCAGACAGGGGGGTAGTGCAGAAACGCTGTAT. Translated: CASRQGGSAETLY. Given in full, the CDR3 is CASRQGGSAETLYF.

On this clone itself: Gene and germline names: mouse. The read terminates 1 residue before the CDR3 end, so the remaining end is supplied by the germline J gene. V is TRBV4 and J is TRBJ2-7; TRBD2 agrees at 9 bases. The germline V gene encodes CDR1 LGHDT and CDR2 YNNKQL (reference sequence). This CDR3 has 14 amino acids. Unmatched junction bases numbered 10, after V lost 4 bases and J lost 9 bases. CDR3 amino acids: CASSLGGRDLLQYF. CDR3 bases read: TGTGCCAGCAGCTTGGGGGGGCGAGACCTTTTACAGTAC.

Concerning this clone itself: The genes are named according to mouse. CDR3 protein: CASSETGFNERLFF. The CDR3 bases that were read are TGTGCCAGCAGTGAGACAGGGTTCAACGAAAGATTATTT. The chain uses TRBV13-1 and TRBJ1-4; 7 bases match TRBD1. The read ends 1 residue before the CDR3 terminus; that terminus is restored from the germline J gene. The CDR3 has 14 residues. Germline trimming cut 2 bases from V and 4 bases from J; bases unmatched to any gene: 2. Germline CDR1 and CDR2: NSHNY and SYGAGN.

As for this clone: Mouse gene names and germline throughout. Read sequence stops 1 residue before the CDR3 end, and the germline J gene provides the missing end. The chain links TRBV31 to TRBJ1-1; the match to TRBD1 covers 7 bases. J lost 1 base, V lost 1 base, and 3 bases had no gene match. Per the germline V gene, CDR1 is GKSSPN and CDR2 is SITVG. The CDR3 has 14 amino acids. This chain's CDR3 is CAWSQQGTNTEVFF. Incomplete CDR3 DNA: TGTGCCTGGAGTCAACAGGGGACGAACACAGAAGTCTTC.

In the case of this clone: Gene names and germline match the mouse. The read ends 1 residue shy of where the CDR3 ends; the end is completed using the germline J gene. This rearrangement joins TRBV5 to TRBJ1-1, with D perhaps matching TRBD1 (5 bases). V lost 4 bases and J lost 1, with 10 bases in between. CDR1 LGHNA and CDR2 YNLKQL come from the germline V gene (reference sequence). The CDR3 is 14 amino acids. The DNA read from the CDR3 is TGTGCCAGCAGCCCCCGGGACCGGAACACAGAAGTCTTC. Encoded protein: CASSPRDRNTEVF. The CDR3 in its entirety is CASSPRDRNTEVFF.